These 6 T cell receptor beta chains came from one sample sequenced in a study of blood T cell repertoires in COVID-19. The method was immunoSEQ multiplex PCR; TCRdb's version includes in-frame clones alone and lacks a portion of them. This sample has some 220,000 clones, with around 83% found just once. The sample comprised peripheral blood. All receptors come from a man aged 45-65 years with active or convalescent COVID-19.

The CDR3 coding sequence is TGTGCCAGCTCACCCTCGAGGGGGTTCGATACGCAGTATTTT. It is translated as CASSPSRGFDTQYF. The chain has TRBV18 and TRBJ2-3, with TRBD1 as a possible D gene (6 bases). The germline V and J ends were trimmed by 3 bases and 6 bases, with 13 bases remaining between them. There are 14 residues in the CDR3. Germline assignment: CDR1 KGHSH and CDR2 LQKENI.

The V call is TRBV6-6, the J call TRBJ1-6; D gene ambiguous. The CDR3 consists of 15 residues. From germline, CDR1 is MNHNY and CDR2 SVGAGI (reference sequence). Trimming took off 2 bases at V and 0 bases at J, with 5 bases between the two ends. This chain's CDR3 is CASSYGSSYNSPLHF. The DNA of the CDR3 is TGTGCCAGCAGTTACGGCAGCTCCTATAATTCACCCCTCCACTTT.

The chain links TRBV28 to TRBJ1-5; weak D call: TRBD1 (6 bases). Trimming took off 1 base at V and 2 bases at J, with 12 bases between the two ends. Per germline, CDR1 MDHEN and CDR2 SYDVKM. The CDR3 extends over 16 amino acids. CDR3 in DNA: TGTGCCAGCAGTTTATTACAGGGTAGGGGCAATCAGCCCCAGCATTTT. It codes for CASSLLQGRGNQPQHF.

V usage is TRBV28 and J usage is TRBJ2-7; 7 positions match TRBD2. This CDR3 comprises 13 residues. J gave up 3 bases and V 10 bases, and 9 bases lay outside the gene matches. Germline values: CDR1 MDHEN, CDR2 SYDVKM. CDR3 amino acids: CAITASGLYEQYF. DNA of the CDR3: TGTGCCATCACGGCTAGCGGCCTCTACGAGCAGTACTTC.

The CDR3 coding sequence is TGTGCCAGCAGCGACAGGGGTGAGGAGACCCAGTACTTC. This codes for CASSDRGEETQYF. The chain combines TRBV7-9 with TRBJ2-5; the match to TRBD1 covers 8 bases. V was clipped by 5 bases and J by 5 bases; unmatched bases: 4. CDR3 length: 13 amino acids. CDR1 is SEHNR and CDR2 is FQNEAQ in the germline V gene (reference sequence).

The genes are TRBV4-3 and TRBJ2-3; D is perhaps TRBD1 (6 bases). The CDR3 has 14 amino acids. Germline CDR1 and CDR2: LGHNA and YSLEER. V lost 0 bases and J 4 bases, leaving 8 bases between the germline ends. The CDR3: CASSQEGTPDTQYF. The CDR3 region has the DNA TGCGCCAGCAGCCAAGAAGGGACACCAGATACGCAGTATTTT.